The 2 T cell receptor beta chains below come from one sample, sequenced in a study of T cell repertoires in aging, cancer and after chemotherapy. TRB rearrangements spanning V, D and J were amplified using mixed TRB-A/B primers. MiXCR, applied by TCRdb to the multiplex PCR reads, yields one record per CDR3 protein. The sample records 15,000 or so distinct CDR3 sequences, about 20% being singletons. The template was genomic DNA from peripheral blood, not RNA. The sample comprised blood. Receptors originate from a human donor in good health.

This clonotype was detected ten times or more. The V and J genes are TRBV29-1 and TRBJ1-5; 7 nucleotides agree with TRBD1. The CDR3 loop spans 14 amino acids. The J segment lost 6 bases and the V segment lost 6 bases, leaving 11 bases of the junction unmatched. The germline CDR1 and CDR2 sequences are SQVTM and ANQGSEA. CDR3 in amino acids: CSVPDRERSQPQHF. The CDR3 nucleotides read TGCAGCGTCCCCGACAGGGAAAGGAGTCAGCCCCAGCATTTT.

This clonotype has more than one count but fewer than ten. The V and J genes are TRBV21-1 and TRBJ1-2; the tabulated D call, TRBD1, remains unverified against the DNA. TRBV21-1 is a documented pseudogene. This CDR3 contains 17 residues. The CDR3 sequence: CASSKGTTGGPNYGYTF. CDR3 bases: TGTGCCAGCAGCAAAGGTACGACAGGGGGACCTAACTATGGCTACACCTTC.